These T cell receptor beta chains were read from a single sample in a study of blood T cell repertoires in COVID-19. Using immunoSEQ multiplex PCR, the repertoire was profiled, and TCRdb retains in-frame clones only, with some absent. The data show 100,000 to 150,000 clones, around four fifths seen once. The sequencing sample was made of peripheral blood. The receptors shown here come from a human donor in a cohort sampled during active COVID-19. Both conserved end residues are part of each CDR3. Each record gives: V gene, clone size, J gene, D gene, CDR3 DNA, CDR3 protein. A D gene is named only where the DNA matches it firmly. Clone size appears in some rows only: once, few, many, or a class for an expanded clone.

TRBV18	-	TRBJ2-7	TRBD1	TGTGCCAGCTCACGGGGGACAGGGGGCTTGTACGAGCAGTACTTC	CASSRGTGGLYEQYF
TRBV30	once	TRBJ2-1	-	TGTGCCTGGACCCCGACTACCGTCTACAATGAGCAGTTCTTC	CAWTPTTVYNEQFF
TRBV12-3/TRBV12-4	-	TRBJ2-4	-	TGTGCCAGCAGCCTAACAGGGAAAAACATTCAGTACTTC	CASSLTGKNIQYF
TRBV2	-	TRBJ2-1	-	TGTGCCAGCAGTGCCCAGACTAGGGGAAATGAGCAGTTCTTC	CASSAQTRGNEQFF
TRBV11-2	-	TRBJ2-7	TRBD2	TGTGCCAGCAGCGCTAGCGGGAGCGTCGAGCAGTACTTC	CASSASGSVEQYF
TRBV5-1	-	TRBJ1-2	-	TGCGCCAGCAGCTTCGGGACACCGCTCTATGGCTACACCTTC	CASSFGTPLYGYTF
TRBV5-1	-	TRBJ2-3	-	TGCGCCAGCAGCTTGGGGGCGTCCCTCATGACAGATACGCAGTATTTT	CASSLGASLMTDTQYF
TRBV28	-	TRBJ1-6	-	TGTGCCAGCAATATTCCTAGGGGTAATTCACCCCTCCACTTT	CASNIPRGNSPLHF
TRBV15	-	TRBJ2-2	TRBD2	TGTGCCACCAGCAGAGATTCACTAGCGGGGGCGAACACCGGGGAGCTGTTTTTT	CATSRDSLAGANTGELFF
TRBV18	-	TRBJ1-2	TRBD1	TGTGCCAGCTCCCCCGGGACAGCCTATGGCTACACCTTC	CASSPGTAYGYTF
TRBV4-1	few	TRBJ2-7	TRBD1	TGCGCCAGCAGCCGAGGATCGACAGGGGCCTACGAGCAGTACTTC	CASSRGSTGAYEQYF
TRBV28	-	TRBJ2-7	-	TGTGCCAGCAGTACTGGGGCAACCTACGAGCAGTACTTC	CASSTGATYEQYF
TRBV25-1	-	TRBJ2-3	TRBD2	TGTGCCAGCAGTGAAGGTGGGACTATCACAGATACGCAGTATTTT	CASSEGGTITDTQYF
TRBV30	few	TRBJ2-3	-	TGTGCCTGGGGGCCCGTGAGCCGCACAGATACGCAGTATTTT	CAWGPVSRTDTQYF
TRBV4-3	-	TRBJ2-5	TRBD1	TGCGCCAGCAGCCGGAACACCGGGACAGGGGAAGAGACCCAGTACTTC	CASSRNTGTGEETQYF